This paragraph covers one T cell receptor (beta chain) sequence. Sequenced by immunoSEQ multiplex PCR; TCRdb stores in-frame clones only, minus some. Of 250,000 to 350,000 clones in the sample, roughly 90% were seen once. The CDR3 is 14 amino acids. The V and J ends lost 0 bases and 2 bases respectively, with 9 bases between them. CDR1 is SGHNT, CDR2 YYREEE, per germline (reference sequence). This sample was included in a study of blood T cell repertoires in COVID-19. Overall study context: COVID-19 samples, acute and convalescent, were from the United States, Italy and Spain.

One Seattle source followed patients from active infection through their disease course. The TCR was taken from a young woman with COVID-19, enrolled during active disease. This chain links TRBV5-4 with TRBJ2-7; maybe TRBD2 (6 bases). What was sequenced was peripheral blood. The DNA of the CDR3 is TGTGCCAGCAGCTTGGGGGACTTGCCCTACGAGCAGTACTTC. This sequence encodes CASSLGDLPYEQYF.